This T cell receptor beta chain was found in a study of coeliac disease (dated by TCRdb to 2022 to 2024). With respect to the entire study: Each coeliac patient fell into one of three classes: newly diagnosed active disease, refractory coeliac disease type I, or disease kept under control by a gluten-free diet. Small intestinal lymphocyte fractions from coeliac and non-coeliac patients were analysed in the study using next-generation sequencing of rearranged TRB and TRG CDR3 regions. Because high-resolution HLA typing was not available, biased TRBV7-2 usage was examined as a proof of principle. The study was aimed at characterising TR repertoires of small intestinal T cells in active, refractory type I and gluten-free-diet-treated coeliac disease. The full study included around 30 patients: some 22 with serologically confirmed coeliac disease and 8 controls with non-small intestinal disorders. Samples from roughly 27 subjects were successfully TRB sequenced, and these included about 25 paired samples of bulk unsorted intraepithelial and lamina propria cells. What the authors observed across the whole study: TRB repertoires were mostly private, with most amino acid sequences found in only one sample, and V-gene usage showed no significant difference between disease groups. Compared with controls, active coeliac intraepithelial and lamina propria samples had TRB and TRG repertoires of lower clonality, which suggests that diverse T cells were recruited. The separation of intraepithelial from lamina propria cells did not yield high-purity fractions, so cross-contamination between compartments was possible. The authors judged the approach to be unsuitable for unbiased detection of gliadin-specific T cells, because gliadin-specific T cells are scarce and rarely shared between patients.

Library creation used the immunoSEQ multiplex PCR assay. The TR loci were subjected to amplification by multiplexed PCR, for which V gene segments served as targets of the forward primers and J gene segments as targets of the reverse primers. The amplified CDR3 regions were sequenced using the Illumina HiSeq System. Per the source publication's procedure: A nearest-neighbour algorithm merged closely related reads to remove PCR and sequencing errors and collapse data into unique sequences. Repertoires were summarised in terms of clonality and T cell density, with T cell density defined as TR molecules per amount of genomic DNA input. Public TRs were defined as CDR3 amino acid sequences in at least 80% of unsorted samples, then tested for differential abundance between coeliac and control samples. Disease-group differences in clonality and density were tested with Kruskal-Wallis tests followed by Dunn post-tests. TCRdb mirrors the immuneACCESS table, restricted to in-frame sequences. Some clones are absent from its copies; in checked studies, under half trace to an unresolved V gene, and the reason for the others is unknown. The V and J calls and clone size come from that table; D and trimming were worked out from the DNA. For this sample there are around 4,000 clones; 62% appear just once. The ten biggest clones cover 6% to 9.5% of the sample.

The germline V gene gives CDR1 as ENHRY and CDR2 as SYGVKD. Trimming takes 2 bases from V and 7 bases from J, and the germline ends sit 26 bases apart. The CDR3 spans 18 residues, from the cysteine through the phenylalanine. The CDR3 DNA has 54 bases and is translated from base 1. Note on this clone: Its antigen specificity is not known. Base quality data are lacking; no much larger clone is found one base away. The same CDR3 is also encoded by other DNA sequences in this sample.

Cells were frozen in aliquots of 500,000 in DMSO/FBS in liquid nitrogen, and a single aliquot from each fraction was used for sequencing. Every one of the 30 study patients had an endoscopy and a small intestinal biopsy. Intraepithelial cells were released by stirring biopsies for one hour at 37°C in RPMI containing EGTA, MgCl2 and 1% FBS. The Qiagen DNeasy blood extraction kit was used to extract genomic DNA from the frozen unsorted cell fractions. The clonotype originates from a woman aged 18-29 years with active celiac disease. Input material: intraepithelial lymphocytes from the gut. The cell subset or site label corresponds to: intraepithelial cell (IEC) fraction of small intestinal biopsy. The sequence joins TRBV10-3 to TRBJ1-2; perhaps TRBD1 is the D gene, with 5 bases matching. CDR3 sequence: CAISEAMGHRERGSGYTF. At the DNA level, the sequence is TGTGCCATCAGTGAGGCGATGGGGCACCGTGAGCGCGGCAGTGGCTACACCTTC.